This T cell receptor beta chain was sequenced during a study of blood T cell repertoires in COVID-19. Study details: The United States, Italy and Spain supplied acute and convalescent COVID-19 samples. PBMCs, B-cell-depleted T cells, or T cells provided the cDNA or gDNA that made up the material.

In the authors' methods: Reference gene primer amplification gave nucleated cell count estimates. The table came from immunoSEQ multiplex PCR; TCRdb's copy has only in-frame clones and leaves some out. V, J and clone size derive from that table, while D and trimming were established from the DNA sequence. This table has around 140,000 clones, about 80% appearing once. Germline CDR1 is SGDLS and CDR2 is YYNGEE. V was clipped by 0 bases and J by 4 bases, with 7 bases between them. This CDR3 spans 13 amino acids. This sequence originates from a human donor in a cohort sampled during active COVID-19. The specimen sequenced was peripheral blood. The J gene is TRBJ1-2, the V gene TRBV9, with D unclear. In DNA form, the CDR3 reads TGTGCCAGCAGCGTAGGTCAGGCCTATGGCTACACCTTC. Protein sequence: CASSVGQAYGYTF. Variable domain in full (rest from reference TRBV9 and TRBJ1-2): DSGVTQTPKHLITATGQRVTLRCSPRSGDLSVYWYQQSLDQGLQFLIQYYNGEERAKGNILERFSAQQFPDLHSELNLSSLELGDSALYFCASSVGQAYGYTFGSGTRLTVV.